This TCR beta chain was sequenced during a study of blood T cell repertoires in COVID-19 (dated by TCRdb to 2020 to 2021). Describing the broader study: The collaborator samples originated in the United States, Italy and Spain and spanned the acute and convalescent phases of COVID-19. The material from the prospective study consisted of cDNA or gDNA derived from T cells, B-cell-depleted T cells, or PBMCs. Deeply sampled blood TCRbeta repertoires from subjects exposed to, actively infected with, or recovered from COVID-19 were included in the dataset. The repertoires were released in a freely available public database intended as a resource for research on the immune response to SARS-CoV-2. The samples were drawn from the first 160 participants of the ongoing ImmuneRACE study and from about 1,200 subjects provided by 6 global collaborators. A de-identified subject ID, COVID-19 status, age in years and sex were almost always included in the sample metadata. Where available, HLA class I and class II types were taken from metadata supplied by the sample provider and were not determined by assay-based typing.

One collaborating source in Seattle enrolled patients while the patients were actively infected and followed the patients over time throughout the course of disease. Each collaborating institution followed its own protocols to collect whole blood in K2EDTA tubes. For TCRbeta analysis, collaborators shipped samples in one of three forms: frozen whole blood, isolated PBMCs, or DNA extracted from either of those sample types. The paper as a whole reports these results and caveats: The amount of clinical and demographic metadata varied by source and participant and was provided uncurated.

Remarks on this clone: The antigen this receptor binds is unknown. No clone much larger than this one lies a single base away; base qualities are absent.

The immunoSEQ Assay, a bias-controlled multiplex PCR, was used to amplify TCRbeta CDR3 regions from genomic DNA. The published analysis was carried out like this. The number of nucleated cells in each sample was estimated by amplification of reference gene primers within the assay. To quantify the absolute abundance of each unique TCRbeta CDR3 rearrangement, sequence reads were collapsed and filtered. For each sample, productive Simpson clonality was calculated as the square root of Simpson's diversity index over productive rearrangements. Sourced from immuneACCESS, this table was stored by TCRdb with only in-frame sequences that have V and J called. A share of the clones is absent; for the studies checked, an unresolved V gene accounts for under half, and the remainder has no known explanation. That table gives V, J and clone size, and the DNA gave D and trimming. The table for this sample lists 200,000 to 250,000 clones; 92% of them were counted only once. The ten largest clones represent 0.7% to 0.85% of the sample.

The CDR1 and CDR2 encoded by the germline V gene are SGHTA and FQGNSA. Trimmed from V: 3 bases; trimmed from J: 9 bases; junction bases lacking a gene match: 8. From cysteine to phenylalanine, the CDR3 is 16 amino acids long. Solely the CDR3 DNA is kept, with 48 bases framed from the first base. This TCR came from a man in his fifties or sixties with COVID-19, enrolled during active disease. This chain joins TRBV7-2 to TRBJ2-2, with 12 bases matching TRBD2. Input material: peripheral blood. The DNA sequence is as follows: TGTGCCAGCAGCTTTGGACTAGCGGGGCCCGAACGGGAGCTGTTTTTT. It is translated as CASSFGLAGPERELFF.